A selection of T cell receptor beta chains follows, all from one sample in a study of blood T cell repertoires in COVID-19. Sequencing was performed with immunoSEQ multiplex PCR; in TCRdb, only in-frame clones are kept and a portion is missing. The sample has around 200,000 clones, roughly 90% seen once. Material: peripheral blood. The receptors were sampled from a man aged 18 to 30 with active or convalescent COVID-19. Both conserved end residues are part of each CDR3. D genes are given only for firm matches. Only part of the rows carry a size: once, few, many, or a class if the clone is expanded.

abundance: NA; j_gene: TRBJ2-3; d_gene: TRBD2; len: 17; v_gene: TRBV24-1; CDR3aa: CATSPPGLAGITDTQYF; CDR3nt: TGTGCCACCAGTCCCCCCGGACTAGCGGGGATCACAGATACGCAGTATTTT
abundance: NA; j_gene: TRBJ1-4; d_gene: TRBD1; len: 15; v_gene: TRBV2; CDR3aa: CASRGTGGLNEKLFF; CDR3nt: TGTGCCAGCAGGGGGACAGGGGGTTTGAATGAAAAACTGTTTTTT
abundance: few; j_gene: TRBJ2-3; d_gene: TRBD2; len: 17; v_gene: TRBV5-1; CDR3aa: CASSPEVSGGGRDTQYF; CDR3nt: TGCGCCAGCAGTCCAGAAGTAAGCGGGGGAGGAAGAGATACGCAGTATTTT
abundance: NA; j_gene: TRBJ2-3; d_gene: TRBD2; len: 16; v_gene: TRBV9; CDR3aa: CASSVWSGGFADTQYF; CDR3nt: TGTGCCAGCAGCGTATGGAGCGGGGGGTTCGCAGATACGCAGTATTTT
abundance: NA; j_gene: TRBJ2-3; d_gene: NA; len: 15; v_gene: TRBV5-6; CDR3aa: CASSLARFSEDTQYF; CDR3nt: TGTGCCAGCAGCTTGGCCAGGTTTTCCGAGGATACGCAGTATTTT
abundance: NA; j_gene: TRBJ1-1; d_gene: NA; len: 12; v_gene: TRBV6-6; CDR3aa: CASSTQYREAFF; CDR3nt: TGTGCCAGCAGTACCCAATACAGGGAAGCTTTCTTT
abundance: NA; j_gene: TRBJ1-5; d_gene: TRBD1; len: 14; v_gene: TRBV19; CDR3aa: CASTETGGHQPQHF; CDR3nt: TGTGCCAGTACGGAGACAGGGGGCCATCAGCCCCAGCATTTT
abundance: NA; j_gene: TRBJ1-2; d_gene: TRBD1; len: 14; v_gene: TRBV10-3; CDR3aa: CAISELGQGIGYTF; CDR3nt: TGTGCCATCAGTGAGTTGGGACAGGGTATTGGCTACACCTTC
abundance: NA; j_gene: TRBJ2-5; d_gene: NA; len: 13; v_gene: TRBV6-5; CDR3aa: CASRRTPQETQYF; CDR3nt: TGTGCCAGCAGAAGGACACCCCAAGAGACCCAGTACTTC
abundance: NA; j_gene: TRBJ2-1; d_gene: TRBD2; len: 20; v_gene: TRBV19; CDR3aa: CASSTGLAGDLLMGSNEQFF; CDR3nt: TGTGCCAGTAGTACGGGACTAGCGGGGGACCTTCTAATGGGGAGCAATGAGCAGTTCTTC
abundance: NA; j_gene: TRBJ1-2; d_gene: TRBD1; len: 15; v_gene: TRBV5-4; CDR3aa: CASSLGDSSLYGYTF; CDR3nt: TGTGCCAGCAGCTTGGGGGACAGCAGCCTCTATGGCTACACCTTC
abundance: NA; j_gene: TRBJ2-5; d_gene: TRBD2; len: 12; v_gene: TRBV29-1; CDR3aa: CSVDRGEETQYF; CDR3nt: TGCAGCGTTGACCGGGGGGAAGAGACCCAGTACTTC
abundance: NA; j_gene: TRBJ2-5; d_gene: NA; len: 15; v_gene: TRBV7-9; CDR3aa: CASSLLVEGIETQYF; CDR3nt: TGTGCCAGCAGCTTATTGGTGGAGGGGATAGAGACCCAGTACTTC
abundance: NA; j_gene: TRBJ1-4; d_gene: NA; len: 16; v_gene: TRBV19; CDR3aa: CASSSIQGADNEKLFF; CDR3nt: TGTGCCAGTAGTTCGATTCAAGGGGCGGATAATGAAAAACTGTTTTTT
abundance: NA; j_gene: TRBJ1-1; d_gene: NA; len: 14; v_gene: TRBV6-5; CDR3aa: CASSYSRENTEAFF; CDR3nt: TGTGCCAGCAGTTACTCTCGGGAGAACACTGAAGCTTTCTTT
abundance: NA; j_gene: TRBJ2-7; d_gene: NA; len: 18; v_gene: TRBV16; CDR3aa: CASSPPPDAKGDSYEQYF; CDR3nt: TGTGCCAGCAGCCCTCCCCCGGACGCAAAAGGGGACTCCTACGAGCAGTACTTC
abundance: NA; j_gene: TRBJ2-7; d_gene: TRBD2; len: 15; v_gene: TRBV3-1/TRBV3-2; CDR3aa: CASSLTSATAYEQYF; CDR3nt: TGTGCCAGCAGCCTTACTAGCGCCACAGCCTACGAGCAGTACTTC
abundance: NA; j_gene: TRBJ2-3; d_gene: TRBD2; len: 16; v_gene: TRBV2; CDR3aa: CASSEGLALSTDTQYF; CDR3nt: TGTGCCAGCAGTGAGGGACTAGCGCTTAGCACAGATACGCAGTATTTT
abundance: NA; j_gene: TRBJ2-1; d_gene: NA; len: 15; v_gene: TRBV4-2; CDR3aa: CASSLGRTIYNEQFF; CDR3nt: TGTGCCAGCAGCCTAGGGAGGACAATATACAATGAGCAGTTCTTC
abundance: NA; j_gene: TRBJ2-1; d_gene: NA; len: 18; v_gene: TRBV3-1/TRBV3-2; CDR3aa: CASSQDKASLVRSNEQFF; CDR3nt: TGTGCCAGCAGCCAAGATAAGGCCTCACTAGTTCGTTCCAATGAGCAGTTCTTC
abundance: NA; j_gene: TRBJ2-7; d_gene: NA; len: 14; v_gene: TRBV18; CDR3aa: CASSPYRESYEQYF; CDR3nt: TGTGCCAGCTCACCCTACAGGGAGTCCTACGAGCAGTACTTC
abundance: NA; j_gene: TRBJ1-1; d_gene: TRBD1; len: 15; v_gene: TRBV11-2; CDR3aa: CASSSPWGRGAYAFF; CDR3nt: TGTGCCAGCAGCTCCCCCTGGGGCAGGGGGGCTTACGCTTTCTTT
abundance: once; j_gene: TRBJ1-1; d_gene: TRBD1; len: 14; v_gene: TRBV28; CDR3aa: CASTIHRGPGEAFF; CDR3nt: TGTGCCAGCACCATACACAGGGGGCCGGGAGAAGCTTTCTTT
abundance: NA; j_gene: TRBJ2-7; d_gene: NA; len: 12; v_gene: TRBV29-1; CDR3aa: CSVGGQSYEQYF; CDR3nt: TGCAGCGTTGGTGGACAGTCCTACGAGCAGTACTTC
abundance: NA; j_gene: TRBJ2-1; d_gene: NA; len: 20; v_gene: TRBV4-1; CDR3aa: CASSRQFGREARSSYNEQFF; CDR3nt: TGCGCCAGCAGCCGACAATTCGGAAGGGAGGCGCGAAGCTCCTACAATGAGCAGTTCTTC
abundance: NA; j_gene: TRBJ2-1; d_gene: TRBD2; len: 18; v_gene: TRBV4-2; CDR3aa: CASSQGGQGLAGAREQFF; CDR3nt: TGTGCCAGCAGCCAAGGAGGGCAGGGACTAGCGGGAGCGAGAGAGCAGTTCTTC
abundance: NA; j_gene: TRBJ2-5; d_gene: TRBD1; len: 17; v_gene: TRBV7-6; CDR3aa: CASSLAFPDRGKETQYF; CDR3nt: TGTGCCAGCAGCTTAGCTTTTCCGGACAGGGGAAAAGAGACCCAGTACTTC
abundance: few; j_gene: TRBJ1-1; d_gene: TRBD1; len: 14; v_gene: TRBV6-6; CDR3aa: CASSRDRSYTEAFF; CDR3nt: TGTGCCAGCAGTCGGGACAGGAGTTACACTGAAGCTTTCTTT
abundance: NA; j_gene: TRBJ1-1; d_gene: TRBD1; len: 14; v_gene: TRBV19; CDR3aa: CASSNDRGNTEAFF; CDR3nt: TGTGCCAGTAGTAACGACAGGGGGAACACTGAAGCTTTCTTT
abundance: few; j_gene: TRBJ2-1; d_gene: NA; len: 11; v_gene: TRBV5-1; CDR3aa: CASSSNNEQFF; CDR3nt: TGCGCCAGCAGCTCCAACAATGAGCAGTTCTTC
abundance: once; j_gene: TRBJ1-3; d_gene: TRBD1; len: 16; v_gene: TRBV6-6; CDR3aa: CASSYSNRGLGNTIYF; CDR3nt: TGTGCCAGCAGTTACTCGAACAGGGGGCTAGGAAACACCATATATTTT
abundance: NA; j_gene: TRBJ2-6; d_gene: NA; len: 18; v_gene: TRBV5-8; CDR3aa: CASSLPAGTPSGANVLTF; CDR3nt: TGTGCCAGCAGCCTGCCCGCCGGGACTCCCTCTGGGGCCAACGTCCTGACTTTC
abundance: NA; j_gene: TRBJ1-6; d_gene: TRBD1; len: 14; v_gene: TRBV9; CDR3aa: CASSVEGAESPLHF; CDR3nt: TGTGCCAGCAGCGTAGAGGGGGCAGAATCACCCCTCCACTTT
abundance: NA; j_gene: TRBJ2-7; d_gene: NA; len: 17; v_gene: TRBV3-1/TRBV3-2; CDR3aa: CASSQDGSGTYSYEQYF; CDR3nt: TGTGCCAGCAGCCAAGATGGGTCAGGGACATACTCCTACGAGCAGTACTTC
abundance: NA; j_gene: TRBJ2-7; d_gene: TRBD2; len: 16; v_gene: TRBV5-1; CDR3aa: CASSLMGSGASYEQYF; CDR3nt: TGCGCCAGCAGCTTGATGGGTAGCGGGGCCTCCTACGAGCAGTACTTC
abundance: NA; j_gene: TRBJ2-1; d_gene: TRBD1; len: 18; v_gene: TRBV30; CDR3aa: CAWSRRDRGLVQYNEQFF; CDR3nt: TGTGCCTGGAGTAGGAGGGACAGGGGGCTGGTACAATACAATGAGCAGTTCTTC
abundance: NA; j_gene: TRBJ2-7; d_gene: TRBD1; len: 16; v_gene: TRBV9; CDR3aa: CASSETSGTGRYEQYF; CDR3nt: TGTGCCAGCAGCGAGACATCCGGGACAGGGCGGTACGAGCAGTACTTC
abundance: few; j_gene: TRBJ1-5; d_gene: TRBD1; len: 17; v_gene: TRBV15; CDR3aa: CATSSPMTGDSNQPQHF; CDR3nt: TGTGCCACCAGCAGCCCGATGACAGGGGATAGCAATCAGCCCCAGCATTTT